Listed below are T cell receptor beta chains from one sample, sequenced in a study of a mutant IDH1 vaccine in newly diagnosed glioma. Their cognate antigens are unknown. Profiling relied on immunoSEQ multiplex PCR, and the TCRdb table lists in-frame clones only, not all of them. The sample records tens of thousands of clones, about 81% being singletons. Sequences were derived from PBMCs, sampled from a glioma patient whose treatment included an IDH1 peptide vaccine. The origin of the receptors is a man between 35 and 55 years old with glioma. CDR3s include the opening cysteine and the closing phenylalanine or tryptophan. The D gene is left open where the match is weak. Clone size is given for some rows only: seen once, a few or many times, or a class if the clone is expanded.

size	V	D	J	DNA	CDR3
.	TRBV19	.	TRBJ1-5	TGTGCCAGCAGCATCACAGTCTTCAATCAGCCCCAGCATTTT	CASSITVFNQPQHF
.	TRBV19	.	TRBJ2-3	TGTGCCAGTAGTACCGGTAAAGCGGCCCACGGAGCAGATACGCAGTATTTT	CASSTGKAAHGADTQYF
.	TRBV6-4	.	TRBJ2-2	TGTGCCAGCAGTGACTATGATGACGGGGAGCTGTTTTTT	CASSDYDDGELFF
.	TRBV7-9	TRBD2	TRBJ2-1	TGTGCCAGCAGCTTGGAAATCTCCGGACTAGCGGGAGACGGCGAGTTCTTC	CASSLEISGLAGDGEFF
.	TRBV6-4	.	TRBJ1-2	TGTGCCAGCAGTAGCGATGGGCGAAGTGGCTACACCTTC	CASSSDGRSGYTF
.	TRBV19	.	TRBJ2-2	TGTGCCAGTAGCCGCTACGCGAACACCGGGGAGCTGTTTTTT	CASSRYANTGELFF
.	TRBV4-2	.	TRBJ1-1	TGTGCCAGCAGCCAAGTGGGGGCGAGGACTGAAGCTTTCTTT	CASSQVGARTEAFF
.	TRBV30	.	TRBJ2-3	TGTGCCTGGGAAAAGAGGGGCAGAGATACGCAGTATTTT	CAWEKRGRDTQYF
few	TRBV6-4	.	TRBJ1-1	TGTGCCAGCAGTGACTCAGTCTACGGAGTGGGTGAAGCTTTCTTT	CASSDSVYGVGEAFF
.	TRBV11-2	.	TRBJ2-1	TGTGCCAGCAGTTTATTCTCTTATAGTGTTGAGCAGTTCTTC	CASSLFSYSVEQFF
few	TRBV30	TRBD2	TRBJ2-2	TGTGCCTCTCGTCCGGGACTAACGAACACCGGGGAGCTGTTTTTT	CASRPGLTNTGELFF
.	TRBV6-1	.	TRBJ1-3	TGTGCCAGCAGTGATCGCCCATCCCCATACTCTGGAAACACCATATATTTT	CASSDRPSPYSGNTIYF
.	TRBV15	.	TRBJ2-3	TGTGCCACCAGCAGGGGGGACTCGGATACGCAGTATTTT	CATSRGDSDTQYF
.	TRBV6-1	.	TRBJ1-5	TGTGCCAGCAGTGATCAACGGGGCCAGCCCCAGCATTTT	CASSDQRGQPQHF
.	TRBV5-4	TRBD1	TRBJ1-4	TGTGCCAGCAGCTTGGGTTCCTTCGGGACAGACCGAACCCAAAATGAAAAACTGTTTTTT	CASSLGSFGTDRTQNEKLFF
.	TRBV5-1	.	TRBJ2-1	TGCGCCAGCGTCCCCGGCGGAGCTACCTCGGTGAATGAGCAGTTCTTC	CASVPGGATSVNEQFF
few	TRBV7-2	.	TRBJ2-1	TGTGCCAGCAGCTTAGCTGTTGAGCAGTTCTTC	CASSLAVEQFF
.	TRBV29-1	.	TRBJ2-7	TGCAGCGTTGAGAGGGTTACCCCGCAATCGCTCTCCTACGAGCAGTACTTC	CSVERVTPQSLSYEQYF
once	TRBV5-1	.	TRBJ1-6	TGCGCCAGCAGCTTTGCAACTAACCCGAATTCACCCCTCCACTTT	CASSFATNPNSPLHF
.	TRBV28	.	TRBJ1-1	TGTGCCAGCAGTTTGGGGGGACCTAACACTGAAGCTTTCTTT	CASSLGGPNTEAFF
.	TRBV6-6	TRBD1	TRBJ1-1	TGTGCCACCAATACGGGGGACAGGTTATATACTGAAGCTTTCTTT	CATNTGDRLYTEAFF
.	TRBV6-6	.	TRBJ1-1	TGTGCCAGCAGTTACCCCGGGCCGAACACTGAAGCTTTCTTT	CASSYPGPNTEAFF
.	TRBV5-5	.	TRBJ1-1	TGTGCCAGCAGACTCACTTTTAGGGGCATGAACACTGAAGCTTTCTTT	CASRLTFRGMNTEAFF
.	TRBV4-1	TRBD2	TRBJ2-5	TGCGCCAGCAGCCAAGATTACCTAGCGGGAAGAATCGAGACCCAGTACTTC	CASSQDYLAGRIETQYF
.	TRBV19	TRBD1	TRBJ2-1	TGTGCCAGTAGTATGATCGAGACAGGGGGGTACAATGAGCAGTTCTTC	CASSMIETGGYNEQFF
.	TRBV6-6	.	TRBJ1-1	TGTGCCAGCAGTTCGGGACCGAACACTGAAGCTTTCTTT	CASSSGPNTEAFF
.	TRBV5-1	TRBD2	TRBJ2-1	TGCGCCAGCAGCTGGAACGCGGGAGGGATCAATGAGCAGTTCTTC	CASSWNAGGINEQFF
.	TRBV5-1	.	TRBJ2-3	TGCGCCAGCAGGCCAGACTGGGGGGGCACAGATACGCAGTATTTT	CASRPDWGGTDTQYF
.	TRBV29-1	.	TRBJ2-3	TGCAGCGTTTGGGCTAGCACAGATACGCAGTATTTT	CSVWASTDTQYF
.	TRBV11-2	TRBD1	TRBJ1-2	TGTGCCAGCAGCCTCGATCGCGGACAGGTGACTGGCTACACCTTC	CASSLDRGQVTGYTF
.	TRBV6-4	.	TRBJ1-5	TGTGCCAGCAGTGAAGCTAGCAATCAGCCCCAGCATTTT	CASSEASNQPQHF
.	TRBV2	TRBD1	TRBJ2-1	TGTGCCAGCACTGACAGGGATAACACCTACAATGAGCAGTTCTTC	CASTDRDNTYNEQFF
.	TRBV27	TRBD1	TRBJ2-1	TGTGCCAGCAGTTACGGGACAGGGGGTAACAATGAGCAGTTCTTC	CASSYGTGGNNEQFF
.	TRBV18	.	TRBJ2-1	TGTGCCAGCTCACCTCCGAATGGGTACAATGAGCAGTTCTTC	CASSPPNGYNEQFF
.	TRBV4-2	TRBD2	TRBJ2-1	TGTGCCAGCCGGGGGCGGGAGGGTTCTTACAATGAGCAGTTCTTC	CASRGREGSYNEQFF
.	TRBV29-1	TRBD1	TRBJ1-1	TGCAGCGCTGGGGACAGGGTTGGCACTGAAGCTTTCTTT	CSAGDRVGTEAFF
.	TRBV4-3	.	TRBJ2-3	TGCGCCAGCAGCCAAGAGGCCAGCAACACAGATACGCAGTATTTT	CASSQEASNTDTQYF
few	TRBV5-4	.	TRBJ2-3	TGTGCCAGCAGCGTTTGGAGGGGACAGAGCCTTCCGGGGACGCAGTATTTT	CASSVWRGQSLPGTQYF
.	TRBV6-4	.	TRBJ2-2	TGTGCCAGCAGTGACTCTTTGGACTACACCGGGGAGCTGTTTTTT	CASSDSLDYTGELFF
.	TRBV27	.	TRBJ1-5	TGTGCCAGCAGTTCCCGCCACTTCCGTCGACAGCCCCAGCATTTT	CASSSRHFRRQPQHF
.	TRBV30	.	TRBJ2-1	TGTGCCTGGCGGCTACGGGCTAGCTCCTACAATGAGCAGTTCTTC	CAWRLRASSYNEQFF
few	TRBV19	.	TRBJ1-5	TGTGCCAGTAGTGTATCTGGGGCCCTGAATCAGCCCCAGCATTTT	CASSVSGALNQPQHF
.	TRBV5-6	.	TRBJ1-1	TGTGCCAGCAGCTTGGCCGGGCAGACCTCAGCCACTGAAGCTTTCTTT	CASSLAGQTSATEAFF
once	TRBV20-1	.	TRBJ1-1	TGCAGTGCTAGGGGGGGATCTGAAGCTTTCTTT	CSARGGSEAFF
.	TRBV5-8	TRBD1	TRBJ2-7	TGTGCCAGCACCGTGACAGGGGGGAATTCCTACGAGCAGTACTTC	CASTVTGGNSYEQYF
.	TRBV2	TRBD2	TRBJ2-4	TGTGCCAGCGGTCGACTAGCGGGAGGAAAAAACATTCAGTACTTC	CASGRLAGGKNIQYF
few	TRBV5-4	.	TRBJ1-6	TGTGCCAGCAGCCCCGGGTCCTTGGGCGGTAATTCACCCCTCCACTTT	CASSPGSLGGNSPLHF
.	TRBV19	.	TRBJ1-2	TGTGCCAGTAGTATGGGGGGGCTCGGCTATGGCTACACCTTC	CASSMGGLGYGYTF
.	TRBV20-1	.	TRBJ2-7	TGCAGTGCTAGAAGAGCCTACGAGCAGTACTTC	CSARRAYEQYF
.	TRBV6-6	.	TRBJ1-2	TGTGCCAGCAGTTACTCTGAAAGAGATGGCTACACCTTC	CASSYSERDGYTF
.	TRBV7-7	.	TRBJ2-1	TGTGCCAGCAGCCGCTCAGGGCCTAACAATGAGCAGTTCTTC	CASSRSGPNNEQFF
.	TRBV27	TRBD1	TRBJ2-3	TGTGCCAGCAGTCGACGGACAGGGCCCACCACAGATACGCAGTATTTT	CASSRRTGPTTDTQYF
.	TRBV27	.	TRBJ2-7	TGTGCCAGCAGATCCGGGACGGTATCCTACGAGCAGTACTTC	CASRSGTVSYEQYF
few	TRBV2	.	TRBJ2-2	TGTGCCAGCAAGGGGGGCGATGCCGGGGAGCTGTTTTTT	CASKGGDAGELFF
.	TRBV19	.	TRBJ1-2	TGTGCCAGTAGTATCTGGGGGAGTGGCTACACCTTC	CASSIWGSGYTF